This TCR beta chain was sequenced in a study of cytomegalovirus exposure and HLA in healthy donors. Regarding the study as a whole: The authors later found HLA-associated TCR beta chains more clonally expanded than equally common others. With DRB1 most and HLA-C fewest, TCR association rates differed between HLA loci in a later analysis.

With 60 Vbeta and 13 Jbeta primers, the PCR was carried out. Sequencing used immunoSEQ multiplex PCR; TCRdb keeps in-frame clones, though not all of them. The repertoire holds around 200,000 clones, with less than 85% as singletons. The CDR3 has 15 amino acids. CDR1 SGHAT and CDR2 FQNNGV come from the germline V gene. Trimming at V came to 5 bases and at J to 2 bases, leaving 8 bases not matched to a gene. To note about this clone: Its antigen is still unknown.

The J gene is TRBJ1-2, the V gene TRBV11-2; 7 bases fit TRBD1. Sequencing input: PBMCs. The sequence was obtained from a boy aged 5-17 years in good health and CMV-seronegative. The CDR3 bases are TGTGCCAGCAGCCCGCGGACAGGTAGAAACTATGGCTACACCTTC. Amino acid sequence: CASSPRTGRNYGYTF. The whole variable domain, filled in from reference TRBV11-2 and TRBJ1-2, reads EAGVAQSPRYKIIEKRQSVAFWCNPISGHATLYWYQQILGQGPKLLIQFQNNGVVDDSQLPKDRFSAERLKGVDSTLKIQPAKLEDSAVYLCASSPRTGRNYGYTFGSGTRLTVV.